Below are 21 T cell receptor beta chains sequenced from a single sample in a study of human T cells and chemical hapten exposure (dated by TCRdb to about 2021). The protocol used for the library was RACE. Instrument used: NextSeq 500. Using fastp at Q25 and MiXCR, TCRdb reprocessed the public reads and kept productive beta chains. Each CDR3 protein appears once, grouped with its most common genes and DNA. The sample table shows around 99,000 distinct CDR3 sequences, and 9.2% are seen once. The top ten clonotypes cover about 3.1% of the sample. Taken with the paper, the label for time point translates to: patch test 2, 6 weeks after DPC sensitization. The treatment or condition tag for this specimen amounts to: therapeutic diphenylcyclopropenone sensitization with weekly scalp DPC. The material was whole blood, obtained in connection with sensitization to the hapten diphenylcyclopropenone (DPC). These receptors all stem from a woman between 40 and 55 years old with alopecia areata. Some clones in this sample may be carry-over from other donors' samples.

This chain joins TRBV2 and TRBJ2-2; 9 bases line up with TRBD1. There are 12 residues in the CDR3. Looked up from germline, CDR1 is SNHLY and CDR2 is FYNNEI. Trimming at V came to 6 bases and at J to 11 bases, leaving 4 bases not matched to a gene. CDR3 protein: CASRLTGGELFF. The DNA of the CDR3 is TGTGCCAGCAGGCTCACAGGGGGCGAGCTGTTTTTT.

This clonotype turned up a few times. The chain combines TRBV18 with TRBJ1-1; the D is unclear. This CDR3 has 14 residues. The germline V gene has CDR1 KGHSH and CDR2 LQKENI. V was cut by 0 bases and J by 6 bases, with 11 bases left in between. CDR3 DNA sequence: TGTGCCAGCTCACCACCGTCGTTGGAGGCTGAAGCTTTCTTT. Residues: CASSPPSLEAEAFF.

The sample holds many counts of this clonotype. CDR3 residues: CASRGPTGYQETQYF. CDR3 sequence (DNA): TGTGCCAGCAGGGGGCCGACGGGATACCAAGAGACCCAGTACTTC. The V gene is TRBV6-2 or TRBV6-3, the J gene TRBJ2-5; TRBD1 or TRBD2 may be the D gene (5 bases each). Germline V gene lookup returns CDR1 MNHEY and CDR2 SVGEGT. V dropped 6 bases and J dropped 0 bases, with 14 bases sitting between them. This CDR3 comprises 15 residues.

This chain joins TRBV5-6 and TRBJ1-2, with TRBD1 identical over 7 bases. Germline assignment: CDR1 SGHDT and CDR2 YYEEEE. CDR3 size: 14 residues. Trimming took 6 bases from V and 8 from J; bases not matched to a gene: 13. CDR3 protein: CASTRGAGGWGYTF. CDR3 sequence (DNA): TGTGCCAGCACCCGAGGAGCAGGGGGATGGGGCTACACCTTC. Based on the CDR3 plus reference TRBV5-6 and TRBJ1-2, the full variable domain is DAGVTQSPTHLIKTRGQQVTLRCSPKSGHDTVSWYQQALGQGPQFIFQYYEEEERQRGNFPDRFSGHQFPNYSSELNVNALLLGDSALYLCASTRGAGGWGYTFGSGTRLTVV.

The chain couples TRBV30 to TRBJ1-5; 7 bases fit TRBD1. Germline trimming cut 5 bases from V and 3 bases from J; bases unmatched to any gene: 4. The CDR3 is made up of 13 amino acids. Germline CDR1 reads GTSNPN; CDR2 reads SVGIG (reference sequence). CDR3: CAWGTVFNQPQHF. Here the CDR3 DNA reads TGTGCCTGGGGGACAGTCTTCAATCAGCCCCAGCATTTT.

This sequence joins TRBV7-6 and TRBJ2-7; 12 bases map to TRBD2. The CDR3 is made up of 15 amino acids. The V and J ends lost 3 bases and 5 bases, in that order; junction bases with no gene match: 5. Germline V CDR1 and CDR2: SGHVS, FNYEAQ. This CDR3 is CASSFTSGGYNEQYF. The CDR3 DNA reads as TGTGCCAGCAGCTTCACTAGCGGGGGGTACAACGAGCAGTACTTC.

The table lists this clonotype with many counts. In DNA, the CDR3 is TGTGCCAGCAGCCCCGCTTCTATTGGGGTCGTTAAAACTTTCTTT. This gives the protein CASSPASIGVVKTFF. V usage is TRBV12-3 or TRBV12-4 and J usage is TRBJ1-1; D ambiguous. This CDR3 is built from 15 residues. V was trimmed by 6 bases and J by 12 bases, leaving 26 bases between them.

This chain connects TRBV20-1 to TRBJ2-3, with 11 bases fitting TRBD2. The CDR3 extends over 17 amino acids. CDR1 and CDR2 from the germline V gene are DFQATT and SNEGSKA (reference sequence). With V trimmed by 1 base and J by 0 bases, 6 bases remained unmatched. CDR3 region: CSARATSGGFSTDTQYF. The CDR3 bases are TGCAGTGCTAGAGCTACTAGCGGGGGATTTAGCACAGATACGCAGTATTTT.

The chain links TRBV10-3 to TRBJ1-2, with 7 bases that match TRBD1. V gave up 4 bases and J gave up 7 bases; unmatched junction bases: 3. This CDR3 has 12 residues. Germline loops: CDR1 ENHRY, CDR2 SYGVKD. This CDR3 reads CAISGAGGGYTF. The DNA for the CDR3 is TGTGCCATCAGTGGGGCAGGGGGTGGCTACACCTTC.

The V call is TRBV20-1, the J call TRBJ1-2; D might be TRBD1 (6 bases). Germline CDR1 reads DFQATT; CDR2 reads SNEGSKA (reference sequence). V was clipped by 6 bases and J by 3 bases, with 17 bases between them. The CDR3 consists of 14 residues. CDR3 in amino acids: CSARNREMDYGYTF. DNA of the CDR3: TGCAGTGCGAGAAACAGGGAGATGGACTATGGCTACACCTTC.

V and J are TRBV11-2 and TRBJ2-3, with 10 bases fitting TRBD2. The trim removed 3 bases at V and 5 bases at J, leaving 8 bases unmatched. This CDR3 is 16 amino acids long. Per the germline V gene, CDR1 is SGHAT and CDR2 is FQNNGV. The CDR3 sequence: CASSLTSGGVGDTQYF. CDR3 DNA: TGTGCCAGCAGCTTGACCAGCGGGGGGGTCGGAGATACGCAGTATTTT.

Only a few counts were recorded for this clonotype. Here the CDR3 DNA reads TGCGCCAGCAGCCATTACAGCGGGGGGGCGGTTAATGAAAAACTGTTTTTT. Translated, it gives CASSHYSGGAVNEKLFF. The V gene is TRBV4-3, the J gene TRBJ1-4, with D perhaps TRBD1 (6 bases). Per germline, CDR1 LGHNA and CDR2 YSLEER. V dropped 3 bases and J dropped 4 bases, with 18 bases sitting between them. The CDR3 is made up of 17 amino acids.

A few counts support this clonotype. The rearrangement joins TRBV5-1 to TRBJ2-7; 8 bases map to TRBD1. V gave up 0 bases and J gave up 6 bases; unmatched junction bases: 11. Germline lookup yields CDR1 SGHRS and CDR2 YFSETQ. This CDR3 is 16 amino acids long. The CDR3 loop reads CASSLASGQGAVEQYF. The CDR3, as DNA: TGCGCCAGCAGCTTGGCCAGTGGACAGGGCGCCGTCGAGCAGTACTTC.

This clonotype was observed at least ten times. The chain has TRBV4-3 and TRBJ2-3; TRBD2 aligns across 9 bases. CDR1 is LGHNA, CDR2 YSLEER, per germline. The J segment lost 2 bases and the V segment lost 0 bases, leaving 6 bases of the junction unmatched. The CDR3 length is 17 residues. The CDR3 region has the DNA TGCGCCAGCAGCCAAGATCGAATAGCGGGGGACACAGATACGCAGTATTTT. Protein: CASSQDRIAGDTDTQYF.

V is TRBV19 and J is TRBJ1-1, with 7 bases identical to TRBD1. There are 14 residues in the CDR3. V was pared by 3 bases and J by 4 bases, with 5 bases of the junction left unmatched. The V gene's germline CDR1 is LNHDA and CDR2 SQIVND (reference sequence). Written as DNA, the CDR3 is TGTGCCAGTAGTATGGACAGGATAGGCACTGAAGCTTTCTTT. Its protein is CASSMDRIGTEAFF. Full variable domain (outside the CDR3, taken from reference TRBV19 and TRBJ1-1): DGGITQSPKYLFRKEGQNVTLSCEQNLNHDAMYWYRQDPGQGLRLIYYSQIVNDFQKGDIAEGYSVSREKKESFPLTVTSAQKNPTAFYLCASSMDRIGTEAFFGQGTRLTVV.

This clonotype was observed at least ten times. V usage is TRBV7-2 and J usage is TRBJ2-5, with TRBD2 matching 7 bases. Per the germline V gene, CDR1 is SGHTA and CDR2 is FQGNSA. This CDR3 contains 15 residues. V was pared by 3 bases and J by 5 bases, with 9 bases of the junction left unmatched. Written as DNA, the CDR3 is TGTGCCAGCAGCTTGCTGGCTAGCGGCAGGGAGACCCAGTACTTC. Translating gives CASSLLASGRETQYF. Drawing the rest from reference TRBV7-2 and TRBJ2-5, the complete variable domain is GAGVSQSPSNKVTEKGKDVELRCDPISGHTALYWYRQSLGQGLEFLIYFQGNSAPDKSGLPSDRFSAERTGGSVSTLTIQRTQQEDSAVYLCASSLLASGRETQYFGPGTRLLVL.

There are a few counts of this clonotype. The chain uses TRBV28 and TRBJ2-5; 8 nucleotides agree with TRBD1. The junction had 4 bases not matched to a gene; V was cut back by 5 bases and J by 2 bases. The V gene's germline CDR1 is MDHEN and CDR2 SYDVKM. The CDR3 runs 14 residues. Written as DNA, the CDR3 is TGTGCCAGCAGTGGGACAGGTGTTCAAGAGACCCAGTACTTC. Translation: CASSGTGVQETQYF.

The CDR3 nucleotides read TGTGCCAGCAGTGAAGCGGGGGGACAGGGAGAAGCTTTCTTT. Translation gives CASSEAGGQGEAFF. The J gene is TRBJ1-1, the V gene TRBV6-1, with TRBD1 identical over 9 bases. In germline, CDR1 is MNHNS, CDR2 SASEGT. The V segment lost 0 bases and the J segment 8 bases; nucleotides outside the gene matches: 4. The CDR3 is 14 amino acids.

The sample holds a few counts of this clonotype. DNA of the CDR3: TGCAGCGTCCTCACAGGGGGCGGTGAGCAGTTCTTC. Amino acids: CSVLTGGGEQFF. The V gene is TRBV29-1, the J gene TRBJ2-1; TRBD1 matches 9 bases. Per germline, CDR1 SQVTM and CDR2 ANQGSEA. V shed 6 bases, J shed 9 bases, and the junction held 6 bases outside the gene matches. CDR3 size: 12 residues.

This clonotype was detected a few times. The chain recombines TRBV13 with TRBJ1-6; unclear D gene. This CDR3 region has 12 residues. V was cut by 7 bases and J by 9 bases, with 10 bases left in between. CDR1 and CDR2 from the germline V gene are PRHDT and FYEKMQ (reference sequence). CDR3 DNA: TGTGCCAGCAACTCAGGAGTTTCACCCCTCCACTTT. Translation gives CASNSGVSPLHF.

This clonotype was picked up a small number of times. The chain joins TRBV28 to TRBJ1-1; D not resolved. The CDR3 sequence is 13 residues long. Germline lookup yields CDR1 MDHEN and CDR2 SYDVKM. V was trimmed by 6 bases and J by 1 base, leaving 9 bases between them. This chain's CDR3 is CASRSGANTEAFF. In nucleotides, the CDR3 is TGTGCCAGCAGGTCCGGTGCGAACACTGAAGCTTTCTTT.